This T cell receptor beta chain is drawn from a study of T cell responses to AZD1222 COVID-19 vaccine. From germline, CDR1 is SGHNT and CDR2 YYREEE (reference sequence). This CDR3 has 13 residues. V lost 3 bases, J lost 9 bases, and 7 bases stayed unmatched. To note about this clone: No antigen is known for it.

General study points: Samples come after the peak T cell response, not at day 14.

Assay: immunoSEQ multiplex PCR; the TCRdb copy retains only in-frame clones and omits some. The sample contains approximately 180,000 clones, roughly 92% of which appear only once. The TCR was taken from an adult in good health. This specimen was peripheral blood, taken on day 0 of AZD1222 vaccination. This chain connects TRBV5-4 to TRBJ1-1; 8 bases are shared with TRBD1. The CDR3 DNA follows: TGTGCCAGCAGCTCAGAGGACAGGGTTAAAGCTTTCTTT. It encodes CASSSEDRVKAFF.